This T cell receptor beta chain is from a study of blood T cell repertoires in COVID-19. Overall study: Italy, Spain and the United States were the sources of the convalescent and acute COVID-19 samples.

Original processing methods: Reference gene primer amplification yielded estimated nucleated cell counts. Method: immunoSEQ multiplex PCR; TCRdb's copy keeps in-frame clones and lacks some. The DNA gave D and trimming, while V, J and clone size come from that table. Of some 120,000 clones listed, around 88% are singletons. The source is an elderly man with active or convalescent COVID-19. The specimen sequenced was peripheral blood.

The CDR3 region has the DNA TGTGCCAGCAGTGAAGGACCTCCGGGACTACGCACAGATACGCAGTATTTT. This codes for CASSEGPPGLRTDTQYF. The J gene is TRBJ2-3, the V gene TRBV6-1; 7 bases are shared with TRBD2. The J segment lost 1 base and the V segment lost 1 base, leaving 8 bases of the junction unmatched. The CDR3 covers 17 residues. Germline V gene lookup returns CDR1 MNHNS and CDR2 SASEGT.